This T cell receptor beta chain was profiled in a study of cytomegalovirus exposure and HLA in healthy donors. Study-level findings and limits: The study reported that TCR beta sequences accurately predicted HLA-A and HLA-B alleles in most subjects. Several V segments, TRBV6-2 and TRBV6-3 among them, could not be told apart and were dropped.

PCR amplification relied on 60 Vbeta primers (plus 13 Jbeta primers). Sequencing used immunoSEQ multiplex PCR; TCRdb keeps in-frame clones, though not all of them. The table has 100,000 to 150,000 clones, roughly 80% seen once. As for this clone: Its antigen remains unknown.

The CDR3 totals 12 residues. CDR1 KGHSH and CDR2 LQKENI come from the germline V gene. V was clipped by 2 bases and J by 5 bases, with 6 bases between them. The sample was PBMCs. This chain uses TRBV18 with TRBJ2-5; D call uncertain. The sequence was obtained from a man aged 35-49 years in good health and CMV-seronegative. CDR3 sequence: CASSPAVETQYF. The DNA of the CDR3 is TGTGCCAGCTCACCAGCGGTGGAGACCCAGTACTTC. Complete variable domain (other parts from reference TRBV18 and TRBJ2-5): NAGVMQNPRHLVRRRGQEARLRCSPMKGHSHVYWYRQLPEEGLKFMVYLQKENIIDESGMPKERFSAEFPKEGPSILRIQQVVRGDSAAYFCASSPAVETQYFGPGTRLLVL.